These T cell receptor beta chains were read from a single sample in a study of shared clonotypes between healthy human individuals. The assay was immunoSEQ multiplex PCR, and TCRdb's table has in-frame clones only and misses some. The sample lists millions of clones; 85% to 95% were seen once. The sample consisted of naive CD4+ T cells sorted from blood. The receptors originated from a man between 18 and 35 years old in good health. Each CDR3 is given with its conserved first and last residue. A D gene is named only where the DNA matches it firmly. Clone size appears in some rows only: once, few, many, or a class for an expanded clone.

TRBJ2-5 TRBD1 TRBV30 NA TGTGCCTGGAGTGTACGGTCGACAGGGGTTGAGCAGTACTTC CAWSVRSTGVEQYF
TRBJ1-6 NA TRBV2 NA TGTGCCAGCAGTCAAGAAGAGGCAGGGAATTCTTCACCCCTCCACTTT CASSQEEAGNSSPLHF
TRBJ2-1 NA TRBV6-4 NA TGTGCCAGCAGAACGGGAGTCGAGCAGTTCTTC CASRTGVEQFF
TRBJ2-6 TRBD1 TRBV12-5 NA TGTGCTAGTGGTCTCACGACAGGGTGGGGCTCTGGGGCCAACGTCCTGACTTTC CASGLTTGWGSGANVLTF
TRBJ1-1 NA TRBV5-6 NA TGTGCCAGCAGCTTGGTTCAGTTGAACACTGAAGCTTTCTTT CASSLVQLNTEAFF
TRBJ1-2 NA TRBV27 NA TGTGCCAGCAGTCCCCGGACAGCAATTTATGGCTACACCTTC CASSPRTAIYGYTF
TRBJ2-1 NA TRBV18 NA TGTGCCAGCTCACCACTAGCGCAAAAAATAAGCTCCTACAATGAGCAGTTCTTC CASSPLAQKISSYNEQFF
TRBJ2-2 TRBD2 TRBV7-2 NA TGTGCCAGCAGCGACTCCGGGACTACGTACACCGGGGAGCTGTTTTTT CASSDSGTTYTGELFF
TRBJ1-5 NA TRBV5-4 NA TGTGCCAGCAGCCCGGACCCTGCAGGACAGCCCCAGCATTTT CASSPDPAGQPQHF
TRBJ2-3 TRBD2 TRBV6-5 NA TGTGCCAGCAGGGTGACTAGCGGGGGGGCAGATACGCAGTATTTT CASRVTSGGADTQYF
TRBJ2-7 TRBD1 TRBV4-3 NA TGCGCCAGCAGCCAAGGCGGGACAGGCTACGAGCAGTACTTC CASSQGGTGYEQYF
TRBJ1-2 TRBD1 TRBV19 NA TGTGCCAGTAGTGCTCCGGGACAGGTTTATGGCTACACCTTC CASSAPGQVYGYTF
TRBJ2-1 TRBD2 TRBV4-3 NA TGCGCCAGCAAGAGGACTAGCGAGGGCGGTGAGCAGTTCTTC CASKRTSEGGEQFF
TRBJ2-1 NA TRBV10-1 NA TGCGCCAGCAGTGAAGGGGATGGTCGGCAGTTCTTC CASSEGDGRQFF
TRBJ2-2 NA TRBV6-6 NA TGTGCCAGCAGTCCACCAGGGGACACCGGGGAGCTGTTTTTT CASSPPGDTGELFF
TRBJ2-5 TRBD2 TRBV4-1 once TGCGCCAGCAGCCAAGATTCAGCGGGGGGACTGACCCAGTACTTC CASSQDSAGGLTQYF
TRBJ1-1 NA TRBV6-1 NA TGTGCCAGCAGTGAACAGGGATTGGGCACTGAAGCTTTCTTT CASSEQGLGTEAFF
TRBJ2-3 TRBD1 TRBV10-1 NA TGCGCCAGCAGTGAGTCAAAACCGGGACAGGGGACGACAGATACGCAGTATTTT CASSESKPGQGTTDTQYF
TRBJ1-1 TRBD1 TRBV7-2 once TGTGCCAGCACGAGGGGGACAGGGTCCACTGAAGCTTTCTTT CASTRGTGSTEAFF
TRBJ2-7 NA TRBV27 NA TGTGCCAGCAGTTTAACCCTACTCTCCTACGAGCAGTACTTC CASSLTLLSYEQYF
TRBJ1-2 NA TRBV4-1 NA TGCGCCAGCAGCCAACCCCTACAGGGTCGGGGCTATGGCTACACCTTC CASSQPLQGRGYGYTF
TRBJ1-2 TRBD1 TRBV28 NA TGTGCCAGCAGTTTCGAGGACAGGGACCTCTTGGGCTACACCTTC CASSFEDRDLLGYTF
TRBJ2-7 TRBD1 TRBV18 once TGTGCCAGCTCACGCGCCGGGACAGATTTCTACGAGCAGTACTTC CASSRAGTDFYEQYF
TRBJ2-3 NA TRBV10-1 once TGCGCCAGCAGTGAGTCGGATATCGGGGAGAGGACGCAGTATTTT CASSESDIGERTQYF
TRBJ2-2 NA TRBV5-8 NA TGTGCCAGCAGCTTGGCCGGGGAGAGGCGTATGGCCGGGGAGCTGTTTTTT CASSLAGERRMAGELFF
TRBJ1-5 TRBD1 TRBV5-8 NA TGTGCCAGCTTTCGGGACAGGGGGCTAGCGGGAAGCAATCAGCCCCAGCATTTT CASFRDRGLAGSNQPQHF
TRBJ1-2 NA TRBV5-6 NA TGTGCCAGCAGCGCGTCACAGGGATTCTATGGCTACACCTTC CASSASQGFYGYTF
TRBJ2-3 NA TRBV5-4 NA TGTGCCAGCAGTCCTCAAGGGGGGAATACGCAGTATTTT CASSPQGGNTQYF
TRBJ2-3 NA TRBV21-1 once TGTGCCAGCAGCAAGCTGGGACAGGGGAGATCAGATACGCAGTATTTT CASSKLGQGRSDTQYF
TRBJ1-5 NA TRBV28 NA TGTGCCAGCAGTTTGTACAGGGAGTGGAGTCAGCCCCAGCATTTT CASSLYREWSQPQHF
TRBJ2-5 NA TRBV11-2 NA TGTGCCAGCAGCTCTATCGGTGGGCGGGAGACCCAGTACTTC CASSSIGGRETQYF
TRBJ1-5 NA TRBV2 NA TGTGCCAGCAGCGCGGTACAGTCCGATTTGCAGCCCCAGCATTTT CASSAVQSDLQPQHF
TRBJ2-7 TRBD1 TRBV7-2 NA TGTGCCAGCAGCTTAGAGGACAGGGGCCTCTACGAGCAGTACTTC CASSLEDRGLYEQYF
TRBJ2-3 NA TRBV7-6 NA TGTGCCAGCAGCTTAGCGCTCCCAAGATTCGGCACAGATACGCAGTATTTT CASSLALPRFGTDTQYF
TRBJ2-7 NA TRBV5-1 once TGCGCCAGCAGCTTGGCGGGATCCCACGAGCAGTACTTC CASSLAGSHEQYF
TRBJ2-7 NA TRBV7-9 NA TGTGCCAGCAGCTTAGAGGGGAGTAAGTGGGGTGACGAGCAGTACTTC CASSLEGSKWGDEQYF
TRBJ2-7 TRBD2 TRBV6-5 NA TGTGCCAGCAGTTACGAACTAGCGAGGGCCTACGAGCAGTACTTC CASSYELARAYEQYF
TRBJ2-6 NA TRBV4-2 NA TGTGCCAGCAGCCCCCGGACGGTCAGGGGCTTGGGTTCTGGGGCCAACGTCCTGACTTTC CASSPRTVRGLGSGANVLTF
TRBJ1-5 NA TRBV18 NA TGTGCCAGCTCACCACTTATGACAGAAACTAGCAATCAGCCCCAGCATTTT CASSPLMTETSNQPQHF
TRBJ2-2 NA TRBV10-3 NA TGTGCCATCAGTGAGTCGCGGGCAGGGAGAAACGGGGAGCTGTTTTTT CAISESRAGRNGELFF
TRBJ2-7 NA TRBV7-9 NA TGTGCCAGCAGACGAGACAGTTACGAGCAGTACTTC CASRRDSYEQYF
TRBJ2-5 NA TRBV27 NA TGTGCCAGCAAGGGGTACGAGACCCAGTACTTC CASKGYETQYF
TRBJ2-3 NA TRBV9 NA TGTGCCAGCAGCCGAGATGGAATTAGCACAGATACGCAGTATTTT CASSRDGISTDTQYF
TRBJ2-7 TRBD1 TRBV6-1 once TGTGCCAGCAGTGAAGGGACAGGAAGAATGGCGCAGTACTTC CASSEGTGRMAQYF
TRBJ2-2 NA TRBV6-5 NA TGTGCCAGCAGAAGGGGGGGTCTTAGCGGGGAGCTGTTTTTT CASRRGGLSGELFF
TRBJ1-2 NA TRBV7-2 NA TGTGCCAGCAGCTTATCCCCTCGGGGAGCTAACTATGGCTACACCTTC CASSLSPRGANYGYTF
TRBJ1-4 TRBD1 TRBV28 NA TGTGCCAGCAGTCCCGCGGGACAGGGGAAAAATGAAAAACTGTTTTTT CASSPAGQGKNEKLFF
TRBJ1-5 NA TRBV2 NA TGTGCCAGCAGGAAGGATCAGGGAGTTAGCAATCAGCCCCAGCATTTT CASRKDQGVSNQPQHF
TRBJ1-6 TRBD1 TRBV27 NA TGTGCCAGCAGTCCCTTTTGGCTCCGGGACAGGAGCTCCTATAATTCACCCCTCCACTTT CASSPFWLRDRSSYNSPLHF
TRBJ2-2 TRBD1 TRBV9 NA TGTGCCAGCAGCTCAGGACAGGGCCCGGCCACCGGGGAGCTGTTTTTT CASSSGQGPATGELFF
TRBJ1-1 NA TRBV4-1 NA TGCGCCAGCAGCCAAAGAAGCCCAGGGACTGAAGCTTTCTTT CASSQRSPGTEAFF
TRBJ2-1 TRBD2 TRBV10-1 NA TGCGCCAGCAGCGCAGCGGGGGAATACAATGAGCAGTTCTTC CASSAAGEYNEQFF
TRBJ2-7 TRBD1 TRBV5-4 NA TGTGCCAGCAGCTCCTCGGGACAGGGACCCTACTCCTACGAGCAGTACTTC CASSSSGQGPYSYEQYF
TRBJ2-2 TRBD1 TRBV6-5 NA TGTGCCAGCAATAGGGGGCCGAACACCGGGGAGCTGTTTTTT CASNRGPNTGELFF
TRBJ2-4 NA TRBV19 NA TGTGCCAGTAGTAGCCCCGGGGGAGCCAAAAACATTCAGTACTTC CASSSPGGAKNIQYF